Listed below are T cell receptor beta chains from one sample, sequenced in a study of cytomegalovirus exposure and HLA in healthy donors. Profiling relied on immunoSEQ multiplex PCR, and the TCRdb table lists in-frame clones only, not all of them. Of approximately 160,000 clones listed, around 79% are singletons. Sequenced: PBMCs. The receptors were gathered from a man younger than 35 in good health and CMV-seronegative. The CDR3 runs from the conserved cysteine through the conserved F or W. Each record gives: CDR3 length, V gene, D gene, clone size, J gene, CDR3 DNA, CDR3 protein. The D gene is left open where the match is weak. Only some rows state a clone size, as once, few, many or a class for expanded clones.

13	TRBV7-9	TRBD1	NA	TRBJ1-1	TGTTCCAGCAGCTCCAACGACAGGGTTGAAGCTTTCTTT	CSSSSNDRVEAFF
13	TRBV19	NA	once	TRBJ1-1	TGTGCCAGTAGTATATCGGGGGAGGCTGAAGCTTTCTTT	CASSISGEAEAFF
16	TRBV11-3	TRBD2	few	TRBJ2-2	TGTGCCAGCAGCCCCCGACCGGGAGGAAACACCGGGGAGCTGTTTTTT	CASSPRPGGNTGELFF
15	TRBV6-6	NA	NA	TRBJ1-1	TGTGCCAGCAGTTACCCTAGGGGGGGGCCCACTGAAGCTTTCTTT	CASSYPRGGPTEAFF
15	TRBV7-9	NA	NA	TRBJ2-7	TGTGCCAGCAGCTTAGAGGGTAGCCTAGACTACGAGCAGTACTTC	CASSLEGSLDYEQYF
17	TRBV5-1	NA	NA	TRBJ2-3	TGCGCCAGCAGCTTGGGGCCCCGCGGGGGCACCGCAGATACGCAGTATTTT	CASSLGPRGGTADTQYF
13	TRBV30	NA	NA	TRBJ1-4	TGTGCCTGGAGTGCCGGAACTAATGAAAAACTGTTTTTT	CAWSAGTNEKLFF
17	TRBV13	TRBD1	once	TRBJ2-1	TGTGCCAGCAGCCCGCCTGACCGGGACAGGGGGTACAATGAGCAGTTCTTC	CASSPPDRDRGYNEQFF
13	TRBV10-1	TRBD1	NA	TRBJ1-1	TGCGCCAGGGGACAGGCCCCGAACACTGAAGCTTTCTTT	CARGQAPNTEAFF
11	TRBV25-1	NA	NA	TRBJ1-4	TGTGCCAGCAGTTTCGGTGAAAAACTGTTTTTT	CASSFGEKLFF
14	TRBV18	NA	NA	TRBJ2-7	TGTGCCAGCTCACAAACCGACATGGGCCACGAGCAGTACTTC	CASSQTDMGHEQYF
14	TRBV7-9	NA	NA	TRBJ2-7	TGTGCCAGCAGCTTAATTCGGGAGAGCTACGAGCAGTACTTC	CASSLIRESYEQYF
16	TRBV5-1	TRBD2	NA	TRBJ2-1	TGCGCCAGCAGCTTTGGACTAGCCGGGGGGGGGAATGAGCAGTTCTTC	CASSFGLAGGGNEQFF
13	TRBV6-5	NA	NA	TRBJ1-1	TGTGCCAGCAGGGGCGTGGGAGTGGCTGAAGCTTTCTTT	CASRGVGVAEAFF
15	TRBV28	NA	NA	TRBJ2-6	TGTGCCACATTCCCGACTCCCTCTGGGGCCAACGTCCTGACTTTC	CATFPTPSGANVLTF
15	TRBV18	TRBD2	NA	TRBJ2-7	TGTGCCAGCTCACTGCGGACTAGCGGCCCCTACGAGCAGTACTTC	CASSLRTSGPYEQYF
16	TRBV5-6	TRBD2	NA	TRBJ2-5	TGTGCCAGCAGCTCCCGGGAGGAGGGTAGGGAAGAGACCCAGTACTTC	CASSSREEGREETQYF
12	TRBV5-4	NA	NA	TRBJ1-5	TGTGCCAGCAGCTCTGAGTATCAGCCCCAGCATTTT	CASSSEYQPQHF
15	TRBV9	NA	once	TRBJ2-3	TGTGCCAGCAGCCCTAGCCGGGATCGCGCAGATACGCAGTATTTT	CASSPSRDRADTQYF
15	TRBV5-1	TRBD2	NA	TRBJ2-7	TGCGCCAGCAGCTTGGATGGGCGGGAGATTGACGAGCAGTACTTC	CASSLDGREIDEQYF
16	TRBV7-9	NA	NA	TRBJ1-3	TGTGCCAGCAGCCCAGGAACGGTATACTCTGGAAACACCATATATTTT	CASSPGTVYSGNTIYF
16	TRBV5-4	NA	once	TRBJ2-3	TGTGCCAGCAGCCGCGACAGCTCAGGGTGGGCAGATACGCAGTATTTT	CASSRDSSGWADTQYF
15	TRBV2	NA	NA	TRBJ2-7	TGTGCCAGCAGTGAAGCGCTTCTGGCCGTCTACGAGCAGTACTTC	CASSEALLAVYEQYF
16	TRBV5-1	NA	NA	TRBJ2-2	TGCGCCAGCAGCTTGGGTACGAGCCGAGACACCGGGGAGCTGTTTTTT	CASSLGTSRDTGELFF
14	TRBV6-5	TRBD1	NA	TRBJ1-3	TGTGCCAGCAGTTCCGGACAGGGCGGAAACACCATATATTTT	CASSSGQGGNTIYF
19	TRBV7-9	NA	NA	TRBJ2-3	TGTGCCAGCAGCCTAGGGCGGGCGGCAGGGGCGAGGAGCACAGATACGCAGTATTTT	CASSLGRAAGARSTDTQYF
12	TRBV7-9	NA	NA	TRBJ2-7	TGTGCCAGCGCGGATCCCTCCTACGAGCAGTACTTC	CASADPSYEQYF